Listed below are T cell receptor beta chains from one sample, sequenced in a study of shared clonotypes between healthy human individuals. Sequenced by immunoSEQ multiplex PCR; TCRdb stores in-frame clones only, minus some. The data hold some 580,000 clones, with roughly 98% observed a single time. Sample: naive CD8+ T cells sorted from blood. Receptors were obtained from a man younger than 40 in good health. Both conserved end residues are part of each CDR3. A D gene is named only where the DNA matches it firmly. The size of a clone is reported for some rows only, either as once, few or many, or as a class for expanded clones.

D | size | J | V | CDR3 | DNA
TRBD2 | once | TRBJ2-7 | TRBV6-5 | CASSRLAYDEQYF | TGTGCCAGCAGTAGACTAGCGTACGACGAGCAGTACTTC
. | . | TRBJ1-1 | TRBV30 | CAWTYKFEAFF | TGTGCCTGGACCTACAAGTTTGAAGCTTTCTTT
. | . | TRBJ2-1 | TRBV11-2 | CASSSARTAVGNEQFF | TGTGCCAGCAGCTCCGCCAGGACGGCTGTGGGCAATGAGCAGTTCTTC
. | . | TRBJ2-4 | TRBV7-2 | CASSFPQSTKNIQYF | TGTGCCAGCAGCTTCCCGCAATCGACCAAAAACATTCAGTACTTC
TRBD2 | . | TRBJ2-7 | TRBV5-1 | CASSLGGRAVDEQYF | TGCGCCAGCAGCTTGGGCGGGAGGGCCGTCGACGAGCAGTACTTC
TRBD2 | . | TRBJ2-1 | TRBV7-3 | CASSLTGLAGNEQFF | TGTGCCAGCAGCTTAACGGGACTAGCGGGCAATGAGCAGTTCTTC
. | . | TRBJ2-7 | TRBV11-2 | CASSLDPNEQYF | TGTGCCAGCAGCTTAGATCCCAACGAGCAGTACTTC
. | . | TRBJ2-1 | TRBV5-4 | CASTISGSYNEQFF | TGTGCCAGCACCATTTCGGGCTCCTACAATGAGCAGTTCTTC
TRBD1 | . | TRBJ2-7 | TRBV11-2 | CASSLGPPPDRVYEQYF | TGTGCCAGCAGCTTAGGCCCACCCCCGGACAGGGTCTACGAGCAGTACTTC
. | . | TRBJ2-1 | TRBV12-1 | CASSPERDSYNEQFF | TGTGCCAGCAGCCCCGAGCGGGACTCCTACAATGAGCAGTTCTTC
TRBD2 | . | TRBJ2-2 | TRBV27 | CASSLPRGELAGELFF | TGTGCCAGCAGTTTACCACGGGGGGAATTGGCCGGGGAGCTGTTTTTT
TRBD2 | . | TRBJ2-1 | TRBV19 | CASNSAVAGGPYEQFF | TGTGCCAGTAACTCGGCTGTGGCGGGAGGGCCTTATGAGCAGTTCTTC
. | . | TRBJ2-7 | TRBV18 | CASSPWTVREQYF | TGTGCCAGCTCACCCTGGACAGTTCGCGAGCAGTACTTC
. | . | TRBJ2-1 | TRBV23-1 | CASSRRGYNEQFF | TGCGCCAGCAGTCGTAGAGGTTACAATGAGCAGTTCTTC
. | . | TRBJ2-7 | TRBV27 | CASSLYGLYEQYF | TGTGCCAGCAGTTTATATGGGTTGTACGAGCAGTACTTC
. | few | TRBJ2-7 | TRBV7-9 | CASSPNTYEQYF | TGTGCCAGCAGCCCCAACACCTACGAGCAGTACTTC
TRBD1 | once | TRBJ2-5 | TRBV2 | CASMSGTGNQETQYF | TGTGCCAGCATGTCTGGGACAGGGAACCAAGAGACCCAGTACTTC
TRBD1 | . | TRBJ2-5 | TRBV18 | CASSPGRGRLETQYF | TGTGCCAGCTCACCGGGCAGGGGGCGGTTAGAGACCCAGTACTTC
TRBD2 | . | TRBJ2-1 | TRBV29-1 | CSASGTSGRGYNEQFF | TGCAGCGCATCCGGGACTAGCGGGAGGGGGTACAATGAGCAGTTCTTC
TRBD2 | . | TRBJ2-7 | TRBV5-8 | CASSPKHGTTYEQYF | TGTGCCAGCAGCCCGAAGCACGGGACTACCTACGAGCAGTACTTC
. | . | TRBJ2-2 | TRBV28 | CASSLLTVWGELFF | TGTGCCAGCAGTCTTCTAACGGTCTGGGGGGAGCTGTTTTTT
TRBD1 | . | TRBJ2-7 | TRBV10-1 | CASSKGRDRAYEQYF | TGCGCCAGCAGTAAGGGCCGGGACAGGGCCTACGAGCAGTACTTC
. | . | TRBJ2-3 | TRBV4-3 | CASSQGVETSTDTQYF | TGCGCCAGCAGCCAAGGGGTAGAGACTTCCACAGATACGCAGTATTTT
. | . | TRBJ1-1 | TRBV10-3 | CAISETGMNTEAFF | TGTGCCATCAGTGAGACAGGGATGAACACTGAAGCTTTCTTT
. | . | TRBJ2-1 | TRBV2 | CVVRSMGEQFF | TGTGTCGTCCGGTCGATGGGTGAGCAGTTCTTC
. | . | TRBJ2-7 | TRBV13 | CASSLLFSDQGLYF | TGTGCCAGCAGCTTACTCTTCTCAGACCAAGGGCTGTACTTC
. | . | TRBJ2-5 | TRBV10-2 | CASSVSQIQETQYF | TGCGCCAGCAGTGTGTCTCAGATACAAGAGACCCAGTACTTC
. | . | TRBJ1-3 | TRBV27 | CASSVSSSGNTIYF | TGTGCCAGCAGTGTGAGCTCCTCTGGAAACACCATATATTTT
. | . | TRBJ1-5 | TRBV7-9 | CASSADSNQPQHF | TGTGCCAGCAGCGCTGACAGCAATCAGCCCCAGCATTTT
. | . | TRBJ2-3 | TRBV7-6 | CASSSPTDTQYF | TGTGCCAGCAGCTCACCTACGGATACGCAGTATTTT
. | . | TRBJ2-7 | TRBV6-6 | CASSYRGPLGWEQYF | TGTGCCAGCAGTTACAGGGGTCCCCTCGGGTGGGAGCAGTACTTC
TRBD2 | once | TRBJ2-3 | TRBV5-8 | CASSLGLAGTDTQYF | TGTGCCAGCAGCTTGGGACTAGCGGGAACAGATACGCAGTATTTT
. | . | TRBJ1-2 | TRBV5-6 | CASSLEGREDYGYTF | TGTGCCAGCAGCTTGGAGGGTAGGGAGGACTATGGCTACACCTTC
. | once | TRBJ2-7 | TRBV5-8 | CASSFGDGSYEQYF | TGTGCCAGCAGCTTTGGCGACGGGTCCTACGAGCAGTACTTC
. | . | TRBJ2-1 | TRBV4-1 | CASSQVGEQFF | TGCGCCAGCAGCCAAGTGGGTGAGCAGTTCTTC
TRBD2 | . | TRBJ2-3 | TRBV5-1 | CASSHLGLAETTDTQYF | TGCGCCAGCAGCCACCTTGGACTAGCGGAGACCACAGATACGCAGTATTTT
. | . | TRBJ2-1 | TRBV20-1 | CSARADNEQFF | TGCAGTGCTCGCGCGGACAATGAGCAGTTCTTC
TRBD1 | . | TRBJ2-7 | TRBV7-8 | CASSSGQGAIREQYF | TGTGCCAGCAGCTCCGGACAGGGGGCCATCCGGGAGCAGTACTTC
TRBD2 | . | TRBJ2-1 | TRBV2 | CARTSGNEQFF | TGTGCCAGGACTAGCGGCAATGAGCAGTTCTTC
. | . | TRBJ2-3 | TRBV9 | CASSGAASTDTQYF | TGTGCCAGCAGCGGAGCAGCTAGCACAGATACGCAGTATTTT
. | . | TRBJ1-4 | TRBV4-2 | CASSQDMAGEEEKLFF | TGTGCCAGCAGCCAAGATATGGCAGGGGAGGAGGAAAAACTGTTTTTT
. | . | TRBJ2-7 | TRBV11-2 | CASSLGGALDEQYF | TGTGCCAGCAGCCTAGGGGGAGCATTAGACGAGCAGTACTTC
. | . | TRBJ1-1 | TRBV11-2 | CASSFYPRGYTTEAFF | TGTGCCAGCAGCTTCTACCCCAGGGGCTACACTACTGAAGCTTTCTTT
. | . | TRBJ2-7 | TRBV19 | CASSISLGRNEQYF | TGTGCCAGTAGTATATCCCTGGGACGGAACGAGCAGTACTTC
. | . | TRBJ2-7 | TRBV11-3 | CASSSSKGYEQYF | TGTGCCAGCAGCTCAAGCAAGGGCTACGAGCAGTACTTC
. | . | TRBJ1-2 | TRBV30 | CAWSSGSYGYTF | TGTGCCTGGAGTTCGGGAAGCTATGGCTACACCTTC
TRBD2 | . | TRBJ2-7 | TRBV4-3 | CASSPDLAGGYEQYF | TGCGCCAGCAGCCCCGACCTAGCGGGAGGCTACGAGCAGTACTTC
. | . | TRBJ1-1 | TRBV7-3 | CASSLPGGTEAFF | TGTGCCAGCAGCTTACCAGGAGGCACTGAAGCTTTCTTT
. | . | TRBJ1-5 | TRBV7-9 | CASSLSGNNQPQHF | TGTGCCAGCAGCTTATCTGGGAACAATCAGCCCCAGCATTTT
. | . | TRBJ2-1 | TRBV29-1 | CSVERRSNADNEQFF | TGCAGCGTTGAACGCAGGAGTAATGCAGACAATGAGCAGTTCTTC
. | . | TRBJ1-1 | TRBV6-5 | CASTPTPRTEAFF | TGTGCCAGCACCCCAACTCCGCGCACTGAAGCTTTCTTT
. | . | TRBJ1-2 | TRBV27 | CASSLSINTNYGYTF | TGTGCCAGCAGTTTATCGATAAATACTAACTATGGCTACACCTTC
TRBD1 | once | TRBJ1-2 | TRBV25-1 | CASSDPGQGLYGYTF | TGTGCCAGCAGTGACCCCGGACAGGGCCTCTATGGCTACACCTTC
TRBD2 | . | TRBJ2-2 | TRBV27 | CAIGGAYTGELFF | TGTGCAATCGGGGGGGCGTACACCGGGGAGCTGTTTTTT
. | . | TRBJ1-1 | TRBV14 | CASSQVRGTEAFF | TGTGCCAGCAGCCAAGTCAGGGGCACTGAAGCTTTCTTT
TRBD2 | . | TRBJ2-1 | TRBV27 | CASSVIAGGAYNEQFF | TGTGCCAGCAGTGTGATAGCGGGAGGAGCCTACAATGAGCAGTTCTTC
. | . | TRBJ1-1 | TRBV30 | CAWSVQGRDTEAFF | TGTGCCTGGAGTGTGCAGGGGCGGGACACTGAAGCTTTCTTT
. | . | TRBJ2-3 | TRBV14 | CASSPLVSGEADTQYF | TGTGCCAGCAGCCCACTCGTTTCAGGGGAGGCAGATACGCAGTATTTT
. | . | TRBJ2-3 | TRBV7-3 | CASSLTSGAGTDTQYF | TGTGCCAGCAGCTTAACGTCCGGGGCGGGCACAGATACGCAGTATTTT